The 21 T cell receptor beta chains given below trace back to one sample, sequenced in a study of shared clonotypes between healthy human individuals. Profiled with immunoSEQ multiplex PCR; TCRdb holds only in-frame clones, not every one. The table has around 690,000 clones, about 90% seen once. Sequencing used memory CD8+ T cells from PBMCs. Subset described: CD45RO+ cells pooled with CCR7-negative TemRA cells. Source of these receptors: a man between 18 and 35 years old in good health. Some clones in this sample may be carry-over from other donors' samples.

DNA for the CDR3: TGTGCCAGCAGTTTACCCCAACTAGCGGGAGAAGTATACGAGCAGTACTTC. This codes for CASSLPQLAGEVYEQYF. This rearrangement joins TRBV27 to TRBJ2-7; TRBD2 matches at 11 bases. CDR3 length: 17 residues. Per germline, CDR1 MNHEY and CDR2 SMNVEV (reference sequence). The V and J ends lost 2 bases and 4 bases, in that order; junction bases with no gene match: 10.

The chain links TRBV11-3 to TRBJ2-1, with a possible D match to TRBD1 (6 bases). The CDR3 totals 15 residues. The V end lost 5 bases, the J end lost 0 bases, and 11 bases lay between the germline ends. Germline V gives CDR1 SGHNT, CDR2 YENEEA. CDR3 in DNA: TGTGCCAGCAGCCAACGGGACACCTCCTACAATGAGCAGTTCTTC. It encodes CASSQRDTSYNEQFF.

The V and J genes are TRBV6-5 and TRBJ2-7; 9 nucleotides align to TRBD1. Germline V gene data show CDR1 as MNHEY and CDR2 as SVGAGI. J was trimmed by 4 bases and V by 0 bases; bases with no gene match: 7. There are 16 residues in the CDR3. The CDR3 loop is CASSYSLQGASYEQYF. The CDR3 coding sequence is TGTGCCAGCAGTTACTCCCTACAGGGGGCGTCATACGAGCAGTACTTC.

The chain recombines TRBV9 with TRBJ2-7, with 12 bases identical to TRBD1. The CDR3 is made up of 15 amino acids. CDR1 and CDR2 from the germline V gene are SGDLS and YYNGEE. V dropped 3 bases and J dropped 3; count of bases not matched to a gene: 4. The CDR3 DNA reads TGTGCCAGCAGCGAGGGGACAGGGGGCGGCTACGAGCAGTACTTC. Protein: CASSEGTGGGYEQYF.

V gene TRBV9 combines with J gene TRBJ2-1, with 8 nucleotides matching TRBD2. CDR1 is SGDLS and CDR2 is YYNGEE in the germline V gene. V gave up 4 bases and J gave up 13 bases; unmatched junction bases: 16. This CDR3 contains 15 residues. The CDR3 nucleotides read TGTGCCAGCAGCCCGGGGCGCGGGAGGACCGGGGGACAGTTCTTC. Translation: CASSPGRGRTGGQFF.

This chain uses TRBV5-6 with TRBJ1-5; D is possibly TRBD1 (5 bases). The CDR3 is 17 amino acids. V was shortened by 4 bases and J by 0 bases, with 17 bases between the two germline ends. The V gene's germline CDR1 is SGHDT and CDR2 YYEEEE. DNA of the CDR3: TGTGCCAGCAGCGTGCAAACAGGAGCCTATAGCAATCAGCCCCAGCATTTT. Its protein is CASSVQTGAYSNQPQHF.

This clone was picked up a small number of times. V and J are TRBV2 and TRBJ1-1; D is unresolved. Germline values: CDR1 SNHLY, CDR2 FYNNEI. Trimming removed 3 bases at V and 5 bases at J, with 1 base between. The CDR3 is 10 amino acids. CDR3 amino acids: CASSDTEAFF. CDR3 in DNA: TGTGCCAGCAGTGATACTGAAGCTTTCTTT. The full variable domain, with the rest looked up from reference TRBV2 and TRBJ1-1, is EPEVTQTPSHQVTQMGQEVILRCVPISNHLYFYWYRQILGQKVEFLVSFYNNEISEKSEIFDDQFSVERPDGSNFTLKIRSTKLEDSAMYFCASSDTEAFFGQGTRLTVV.

The chain has TRBV28 and TRBJ1-5; D not resolved. The ends were cut back, 6 bases at V and 6 bases at J, with 12 bases in the middle. Germline loops: CDR1 MDHEN, CDR2 SYDVKM. This CDR3 spans 13 amino acids. CDR3 DNA sequence: TGTGCCAGCAGCTTCCTAGGGAGTCAGCCCCAGCATTTT. It is translated as CASSFLGSQPQHF.

This clone was found once. The sample carries other DNA sequences with the same CDR3. This sequence joins TRBV19 and TRBJ2-5; D not resolved. In germline, CDR1 is LNHDA, CDR2 SQIVND (reference sequence). This CDR3 is 13 amino acids long. V lost 4 bases and J 3 bases, leaving 9 bases between the germline ends. Here the CDR3 DNA reads TGTGCCAGTAGTACAGACTTAGAAGAGACCCAGTACTTC. This gives the protein CASSTDLEETQYF.

The chain recombines TRBV5-1 with TRBJ2-1; 9 positions match TRBD2. CDR1 and CDR2 (germline): SGHRS, YFSETQ. J was trimmed by 6 bases and V by 0 bases; bases with no gene match: 7. This CDR3 region has 16 residues. CDR3 sequence: CASSLGWREGPNEQFF. The CDR3 DNA is TGCGCCAGCAGCTTGGGTTGGCGGGAGGGCCCCAATGAGCAGTTCTTC.

This clone was counted a single time. J is TRBJ2-1 and V is TRBV7-3; TRBD2 aligns across 9 bases. J gave up 5 bases and V 4 bases, and 6 bases lay outside the gene matches. This CDR3 is 15 amino acids long. Germline loops: CDR1 SGHTA, CDR2 FQGTGA. Here the CDR3 reads CASSSRLAEDNEQFF. The DNA for the CDR3 is TGTGCCAGCAGCTCCCGACTAGCGGAAGACAATGAGCAGTTCTTC.

J is TRBJ2-2 and V is TRBV5-6; unclear D gene. V was clipped by 0 bases and J by 0 bases, with 6 bases between them. The germline gives CDR1 SGHDT, CDR2 YYEEEE. The CDR3 runs to 15 residues. The CDR3 is CASSLGSPNTGELFF. The CDR3, as DNA: TGTGCCAGCAGCTTGGGTAGCCCGAACACCGGGGAGCTGTTTTTT.

In its sample, this clone was seen a few times. The chain recombines TRBV7-9 with TRBJ1-1; 8 bases fit TRBD1. Germline assignment: CDR1 SEHNR and CDR2 FQNEAQ (reference sequence). The CDR3 has 14 residues. V shed 5 bases, J shed 3 bases, and the junction held 5 bases outside the gene matches. Here the CDR3 reads CASSDRGLHTEAFF. CDR3 in DNA: TGTGCCAGCAGCGACAGGGGCCTTCACACTGAAGCTTTCTTT.

This clone has a single count. The chain uses TRBV19 and TRBJ1-2; D is possibly TRBD1 (5 bases). V gave up 5 bases and J gave up 6 bases, with 16 bases separating them. The CDR3 is 14 residues long. The germline gives CDR1 LNHDA, CDR2 SQIVND (reference sequence). DNA for the CDR3: TGTGCCAGTAGTGGGGCGGTCGGTCGCGATGGCTACACCTTC. Residues: CASSGAVGRDGYTF.

The J gene is TRBJ2-1, the V gene TRBV29-1; D is unresolved. V was cut by 7 bases and J by 0 bases, with 13 bases left in between. Germline V CDR1 and CDR2: SQVTM, ANQGSEA. The length of the CDR3 is 14 residues. The CDR3: CSAVVPSSYNEQFF. Here the CDR3 DNA reads TGCAGCGCTGTGGTCCCGAGCTCCTACAATGAGCAGTTCTTC.

This chain connects TRBV4-2 to TRBJ2-1; 9 nucleotides align to TRBD2. The J segment lost 7 bases and the V segment lost 4 bases, leaving 5 bases of the junction unmatched. Per germline, CDR1 LGHNA and CDR2 YNFKEQ. The CDR3 extends over 14 amino acids. The CDR3 DNA follows: TGTGCCAGCAGCCTCCGGACTAGCGCTAATGAGCAGTTCTTC. It encodes CASSLRTSANEQFF.

The chain carries TRBV28 and TRBJ1-1, with D perhaps matching TRBD1 (5 bases). Germline V CDR1 and CDR2: MDHEN, SYDVKM. V was trimmed by 1 base and J by 6 bases, leaving 18 bases between them. The CDR3 has 16 residues. CDR3 DNA sequence: TGTGCCAGCAGTTTATTGCCGCCTCCAGGGAGCGCTGAAGCTTTCTTT. It yields the protein CASSLLPPPGSAEAFF.

The genes are TRBV10-2 and TRBJ2-7, with D tentatively TRBD1 (6 bases). The germline V gene has CDR1 WSHSY and CDR2 SAAADI. The CDR3 runs to 15 residues. Trimming shortened V by 6 bases and J by 3 bases, and 18 bases separated the two germline ends. CDR3 in amino acids: CASRPQGEPNYEQYF. The CDR3 DNA reads TGCGCCAGCAGACCACAGGGAGAACCCAACTACGAGCAGTACTTC.

The rearrangement uses TRBV11-2 and TRBJ1-1, with TRBD1 as a possible D gene (6 bases). The V end lost 1 base, the J end lost 1 base, and 16 bases lay between the germline ends. Germline V gives CDR1 SGHAT, CDR2 FQNNGV. The CDR3 is made up of 17 amino acids. The DNA of the CDR3 is TGTGCCAGCAGCTTAGCGCTTGTGGGACACACGAACACTGAAGCTTTCTTT. As protein: CASSLALVGHTNTEAFF.

This clone was seen once. This chain links TRBV18 with TRBJ2-7; the match to TRBD2 covers 14 bases. There are 18 residues in the CDR3. Germline trimming cut 6 bases from V and 1 base from J; bases unmatched to any gene: 11. Germline loops: CDR1 KGHSH, CDR2 LQKENI. This CDR3 is CASSRKGTSGSLSYEQYF. The CDR3 coding sequence is TGTGCCAGCTCCCGGAAAGGGACTAGCGGGAGTCTATCCTACGAGCAGTACTTC.

The genes are TRBV7-9 and TRBJ2-5; no firm D call. The CDR3 is 13 amino acids. From germline, CDR1 is SEHNR and CDR2 FQNEAQ (reference sequence). The V gene lost 2 bases and the J gene lost 5 bases, with 9 bases spanning the gap. The CDR3 DNA reads TGTGCCAGCAGCTTACGTTCGCGGGAGACCCAGTACTTC. This sequence encodes CASSLRSRETQYF.